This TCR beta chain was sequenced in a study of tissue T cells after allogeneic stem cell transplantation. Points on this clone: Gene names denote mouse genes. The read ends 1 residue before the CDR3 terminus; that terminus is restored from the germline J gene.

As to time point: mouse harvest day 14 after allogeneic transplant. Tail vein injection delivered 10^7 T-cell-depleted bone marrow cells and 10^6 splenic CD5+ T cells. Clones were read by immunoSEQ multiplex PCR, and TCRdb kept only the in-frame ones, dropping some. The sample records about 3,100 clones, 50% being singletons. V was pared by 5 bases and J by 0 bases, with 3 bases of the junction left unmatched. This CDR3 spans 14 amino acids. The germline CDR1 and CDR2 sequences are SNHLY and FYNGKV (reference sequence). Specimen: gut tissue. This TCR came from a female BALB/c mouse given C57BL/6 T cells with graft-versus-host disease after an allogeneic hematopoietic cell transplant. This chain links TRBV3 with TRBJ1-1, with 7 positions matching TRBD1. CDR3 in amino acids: CASSTGTANTEVFF. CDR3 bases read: TGTGCCAGCAGCACCGGGACAGCAAACACAGAAGTCTTC.